The 21 T cell receptor beta chains below were found in one sample sequenced in a study of OX40 agonist ivuxolimab in advanced cancers. Repertoires were generated with immunoSEQ multiplex PCR, while TCRdb's copy carries only in-frame clones and drops some. The data contain over 25,000 clones, approximately 91% of them seen just once; the ten biggest clones take up under 70%. This material consisted of CD4+ or CD8+ T cells sorted from blood, taken in a trial of the OX40 agonist ivuxolimab. The receptor set was obtained from an adult with an advanced solid tumor such as melanoma, head and neck, liver or kidney cancer.

The genes are TRBV6-5 and TRBJ2-3; D is uncertain. Germline V gene lookup returns CDR1 MNHEY and CDR2 SVGAGI. V was clipped by 2 bases and J by 4 bases, with 7 bases between them. The CDR3 is 13 residues long. For the CDR3, the DNA is TGTGCCAGCAGTTACGGTGTCCCAGATACGCAGTATTTT. This sequence encodes CASSYGVPDTQYF.

This clone was counted many times. Additional DNA sequences in this sample encode the identical CDR3. This chain uses TRBV4-3 with TRBJ2-2, with D tentatively TRBD2 (6 bases). The V gene lost 0 bases and the J gene lost 0 bases, with 8 bases spanning the gap. The CDR3 extends over 16 amino acids. Germline CDR1 is LGHNA and CDR2 is YSLEER. The CDR3 here is CASSQEGGANTGELFF. The CDR3 coding sequence is TGCGCCAGCAGCCAAGAGGGAGGCGCGAACACCGGGGAGCTGTTTTTT.

CDR3 region: CASSLAKEAAPGEQFF. In DNA, the CDR3 is TGTGCCAGCAGCTTAGCGAAGGAGGCGGCTCCAGGGGAGCAGTTCTTC. The chain couples TRBV7-9 to TRBJ2-1; D possibly matches TRBD1 or TRBD2 (5 bases each). Trimming cost V 0 bases and J 10 bases, with 19 bases left between them. Germline assignment: CDR1 SEHNR and CDR2 FQNEAQ (reference sequence). There are 16 residues in the CDR3.

This chain joins TRBV27 and TRBJ1-5; possible D gene TRBD1, 6 bases. V was pared by 2 bases and J by 6 bases, with 20 bases between. Germline lookup yields CDR1 MNHEY and CDR2 SMNVEV (reference sequence). CDR3 length: 17 amino acids. CDR3 loop: CASSLLKPGEGVQPQHF. The CDR3, as DNA: TGTGCCAGCAGTTTACTCAAACCCGGGGAGGGGGTTCAGCCCCAGCATTTT.

V gene TRBV14 combines with J gene TRBJ2-1, with D maybe TRBD2 (5 bases). The CDR3 spans 16 residues. Germline loops: CDR1 SGHDN, CDR2 FVKESK. Trimming took off 0 bases at V and 6 bases at J, with 15 bases between the two ends. CDR3 residues: CASSQDPATSLNEQFF. The CDR3, as DNA: TGTGCCAGCAGCCAAGATCCCGCCACTAGTCTCAATGAGCAGTTCTTC. The variable domain in full, completed from reference TRBV14 and TRBJ2-1, reads EAGVTQFPSHSVIEKGQTVTLRCDPISGHDNLYWYRRVMGKEIKFLLHFVKESKQDESGMPNNRFLAERTGGTYSTLKVQPAELEDSGVYFCASSQDPATSLNEQFFGPGTRLTVL.

This clone was seen a handful of times. The V gene is TRBV25-1, the J gene TRBJ2-2; D might be TRBD1 (5 bases). V was trimmed by 5 bases and J by 3 bases, leaving 7 bases between them. Germline-derived CDR1 and CDR2 are MGHDK and SYGVNS. This CDR3 has 13 amino acids. CDR3 bases: TGTGCCAGCAGTTCAGGGTACACCGGGGAGCTGTTTTTT. Encoded protein: CASSSGYTGELFF.

The rearrangement uses TRBV5-8 and TRBJ2-3; D not certain. The ends were cut back, 2 bases at V and 2 bases at J, with 3 bases in the middle. CDR3 length: 12 residues. CDR1 and CDR2 from the germline V gene are SGHTS and YDEGEE. Here the CDR3 DNA reads TGTGCCAGCAGCTTCCCCACAGATACGCAGTATTTT. Translating it yields CASSFPTDTQYF.

V is TRBV7-6 and J is TRBJ1-4; weak D call: TRBD1 (5 bases). Trimming removed 5 bases at V and 3 bases at J, with 13 bases between. Germline assignment: CDR1 SGHVS and CDR2 FNYEAQ. CDR3 size: 15 residues. The CDR3 sequence: CASSPGTASNEKLFF. CDR3 DNA sequence: TGTGCCAGCAGCCCCGGGACTGCTTCTAATGAAAAACTGTTTTTT.

The rearrangement uses TRBV21-1 and TRBJ1-1; the table's D call, TRBD1, was not checked against the DNA. TRBV21-1 is designated a pseudogene. The CDR3 has 13 amino acids. The CDR3 region has the DNA TGTGCGCGGGGGCAGGACAGGGAGGCTGAAGCTTTCTTT. Amino acid sequence: CARGQDREAEAFF.

This sequence joins TRBV6-5 and TRBJ2-7; TRBD1 aligns across 8 bases. The CDR3 has 13 amino acids. The J segment lost 2 bases and the V segment lost 8 bases, leaving 5 bases of the junction unmatched. Per germline, CDR1 MNHEY and CDR2 SVGAGI. The CDR3 DNA is TGTGCCAGCGGGATACAGGGGGCCTACGAGCAGTACTTC. Its translation is CASGIQGAYEQYF.

The genes are TRBV19 and TRBJ2-3, with 9 bases aligning to TRBD2. Germline-derived CDR1 and CDR2 are LNHDA and SQIVND (reference sequence). Trimming removed 5 bases from V and 4 bases from J; junction bases left unmatched: 10. CDR3 length: 16 amino acids. The CDR3 region has the DNA TGTGCCAGTAGTCAAGCGGGGGGTTCATTATCAGATACGCAGTATTTT. Translated: CASSQAGGSLSDTQYF.

This clone is a singleton in its sample. CDR3 nucleotide sequence: TGTGCCAGTAGTATAGGCGGACATCGGACCCTGGGTTCACCCCTCCACTTT. Its translation is CASSIGGHRTLGSPLHF. The rearrangement links TRBV19 to TRBJ1-6, with TRBD1 as a possible D gene (5 bases). CDR3 length: 17 residues. Per germline, CDR1 LNHDA and CDR2 SQIVND (reference sequence). V lost 1 base to trimming and J lost 9 bases, with 19 bases between them.

The rearrangement links TRBV9 to TRBJ1-1; D call uncertain. Germline lookup yields CDR1 SGDLS and CDR2 YYNGEE. The CDR3 has 12 amino acids. V lost 4 bases to trimming and J lost 1 base, with 5 bases between them. The CDR3 reads CASSMGNTEAFF. CDR3 bases: TGTGCCAGCAGCATGGGGAACACTGAAGCTTTCTTT.

This clone has a handful of counts. This CDR3 reads CASRLGPGQLGASLDKQYF. For the CDR3, the DNA is TGTGCCAGCAGGCTTGGTCCCGGGCAGCTGGGAGCCTCCCTAGATAAGCAGTACTTC. The rearrangement links TRBV27 to TRBJ2-7; tentatively, D is TRBD2 (5 bases). From germline, CDR1 is MNHEY and CDR2 SMNVEV (reference sequence). Trimming pared 6 bases from V and 8 bases from J, leaving 35 bases between. The length of the CDR3 is 19 residues.

A few counts support this clone. The genes are TRBV7-6 and TRBJ2-7; D ambiguous. The CDR3 has 14 amino acids. Between the trimmed V and J ends, which lost 3 bases and 0 bases, there was a span of 9 bases. Germline V gene data show CDR1 as SGHVS and CDR2 as FNYEAQ. CDR3 sequence reads: CASSLGRSSYEQYF. The CDR3 nucleotides read TGTGCCAGCAGCTTGGGCCGAAGCTCCTACGAGCAGTACTTC.

The gene calls are TRBV7-9 and TRBJ2-5; 7 bases align to TRBD2. Germline V gene sequence: CDR1 SEHNR, CDR2 FQNEAQ (reference sequence). V was pared by 4 bases and J by 5 bases, with 13 bases of the junction left unmatched. The CDR3 sequence is 16 residues long. CDR3 coding DNA: TGTGCCAGCAGCTCCCCAAGCGAGGGAGGGTGGGAGACCCAGTACTTC. The encoded protein is CASSSPSEGGWETQYF.

The chain recombines TRBV7-2 with TRBJ2-3; 10 bases map to TRBD2. This CDR3 region has 17 residues. Trimming at V came to 5 bases and at J to 3 bases, leaving 11 bases not matched to a gene. The germline V gene has CDR1 SGHTA and CDR2 FQGNSA. Here the CDR3 DNA reads TGTGCCAGCAGCCAGCCCAGCGGGGGGGAAGGGACAGATACGCAGTATTTT. Its translation: CASSQPSGGEGTDTQYF.

The chain combines TRBV4-3 with TRBJ2-5, with TRBD2 matching over 8 bases. The junction had 13 bases not matched to a gene; V was cut back by 5 bases and J by 2 bases. Looked up from germline, CDR1 is LGHNA and CDR2 is YSLEER. The CDR3 extends over 17 amino acids. In DNA form, the CDR3 reads TGCGCCAGCAGCGATGGGGAAAGCGGGGGCCTTCAAGAGACCCAGTACTTC. Encoded protein: CASSDGESGGLQETQYF.

The chain employs TRBV28 and TRBJ2-1; D call uncertain. The length of the CDR3 is 15 residues. Germline V gene sequence: CDR1 MDHEN, CDR2 SYDVKM. Trimming pared 2 bases from V and 1 base from J, leaving 9 bases between. The CDR3 DNA reads TGTGCCAGCAGTTTAGGGCTGGGGTCCTACAATGAGCAGTTCTTC. Amino acids: CASSLGLGSYNEQFF.

The chain joins TRBV9 to TRBJ2-7; 8 positions match TRBD1. V was clipped by 4 bases and J by 5 bases; unmatched bases: 8. Per the germline V gene, CDR1 is SGDLS and CDR2 is YYNGEE. This CDR3 is 14 amino acids long. The DNA for the CDR3 is TGTGCCAGCAGCCACCAGGGGGCCGGGCACGAGCAGTACTTC. Its translation: CASSHQGAGHEQYF.

There are a few counts of this clone. The chain uses TRBV4-3 and TRBJ2-7, with TRBD2 matching 10 bases. V trimming: 1 base; J trimming: 1 base; junction bases outside the gene matches: 4. This CDR3 region has 16 residues. Germline V lookup: CDR1 LGHNA, CDR2 YSLEER. The CDR3 protein is CASSQGIAGGSYEQYF. In nucleotides, the CDR3 is TGCGCCAGCAGCCAAGGGATAGCGGGGGGTTCCTACGAGCAGTACTTC.